The rows below give T cell receptor beta chains drawn from one sample of a study of spatial heterogeneity in lung cancer. MiXCR, applied by TCRdb to the 5' RACE reads, yields one record per CDR3 protein. The table lists roughly 4,600 distinct CDR3 sequences, about 8.4% of them singletons. The sequencing here drew on lung tumor tissue, taken at surgery. The receptors were gathered from a male donor with early-stage non-small cell lung cancer. The conserved cysteine and the conserved F or W are not part of the CDR3 here. Fields, in order: J gene, V gene, D gene, CDR3 protein. A D gene is named only where the DNA matches it firmly.

TRBJ2-5	TRBV15	TRBD2	ATLQDRGVETQY
TRBJ2-7	TRBV10-3	TRBD2	AISELASGSLEQY
TRBJ2-3	TRBV9	NA	ASSARTSTDTQY
TRBJ1-5	TRBV6-1	NA	ASRNSLNQPQH
TRBJ2-6	TRBV24-1	NA	ATSSGAGANVLT
TRBJ1-1	TRBV28	NA	ASSPPAGEGSEAF
TRBJ2-3	TRBV6-5	TRBD2	ASSYGGDATDTQY
TRBJ2-4	TRBV21-1	NA	ASLDDIQY
TRBJ2-1	TRBV20-1	NA	SASRGDPAYNEQF
TRBJ1-1	TRBV10-3	TRBD1	AISGGTGSSAF
TRBJ2-5	TRBV28	TRBD2	AWNSGRGQETQY
TRBJ1-1	TRBV7-7	NA	ASSLARETEAF
TRBJ2-7	TRBV27	NA	ASSTRGRGDEQY
TRBJ2-3	TRBV7-2	NA	ASSLVRVSTDTQY
TRBJ1-4	TRBV29-1	TRBD1	SAGQGANEKLF
TRBJ1-1	TRBV7-2	TRBD1	ASSIGQGEAF
TRBJ1-2	TRBV28	NA	ASSSSGQDYGYT
TRBJ2-3	TRBV20-1	NA	SARLGMTDTQY
TRBJ2-3	TRBV3-1	TRBD1	ASSQRLTGGGTDTQY
TRBJ2-3	TRBV5-1	NA	ASSFHLQEMTDTQY
TRBJ1-2	TRBV29-1	NA	SVAFEYHYGYT
TRBJ1-1	TRBV7-9	NA	ASSSWPEAF
TRBJ1-1	TRBV12-3/TRBV12-4	NA	ASRRGNTEAF
TRBJ2-1	TRBV5-5	TRBD2	ASSPGRGTYNEQF
TRBJ1-4	TRBV6-5	NA	ASSPLLSGPEKLF
TRBJ2-1	TRBV6-5	NA	ASSYLARANEQF
TRBJ1-6	TRBV5-1	NA	ASSLDPGRGNSPLH
TRBJ1-3	TRBV12-3/TRBV12-4	TRBD1	ASKQGADGNTIY
TRBJ2-5	TRBV20-1	NA	SARPWDNSPQETQY
TRBJ2-2	TRBV7-3	TRBD1	ASSPGRGSEAGELF
TRBJ1-3	TRBV7-9	NA	ASSLGNSGNTIY
TRBJ1-1	TRBV7-2	NA	ASSSTRGTGSEAF
TRBJ2-5	TRBV5-4	TRBD1	ASSRQGAAETQY
TRBJ1-1	TRBV27	TRBD1	ASSLGRGPTEAF
TRBJ2-3	TRBV20-1	TRBD2	SAGLAGPSTDTQY
TRBJ2-1	TRBV5-6	NA	ASSQGGFYEQF
TRBJ2-3	TRBV3-1	TRBD2	ASSTTLAGGPGDTQY
TRBJ1-1	TRBV7-9	NA	ASSPYTEAF
TRBJ2-2	TRBV24-1	TRBD2	ATRSGTTNTGELF
TRBJ2-2	TRBV4-1	TRBD2	ASSGRLAGDSYTGELF
TRBJ2-5	TRBV5-1	NA	ASSLYLGQQETQY
TRBJ2-6	TRBV19	TRBD1	ASTPSPTGGFGPLANVLT
TRBJ2-3	TRBV13	NA	ATRDTFNSSTDTQY
TRBJ1-1	TRBV5-1	NA	ASSSTPNTEAF
TRBJ1-2	TRBV28	NA	ASSFGGYGYT
TRBJ1-1	TRBV12-3/TRBV12-4	NA	ASSRLTGRLNTEAF
TRBJ1-5	TRBV2	NA	ASSEEGIQPQH
TRBJ2-4	TRBV3-1	NA	ASSQGRQAKNIQY
TRBJ2-5	TRBV29-1	TRBD1	SVGQGAQETQY
TRBJ1-1	TRBV5-1	TRBD1	ASSGRQGNTEAF
TRBJ1-1	TRBV5-1	NA	ASSLDGYTEAF
TRBJ1-1	TRBV6-5	TRBD1	ASRRTGKNTEAF
TRBJ2-7	TRBV7-9	TRBD2	ASSLAGLAVYEQY
TRBJ2-7	TRBV7-9	TRBD2	ASSPQTSGSGAHEQY
TRBJ2-2	TRBV30	TRBD1	AWNRQGPGELF
TRBJ2-2	TRBV20-1	NA	SAPGPSNTGELF
TRBJ2-5	TRBV7-2	TRBD1	ASSSPRGRETQY